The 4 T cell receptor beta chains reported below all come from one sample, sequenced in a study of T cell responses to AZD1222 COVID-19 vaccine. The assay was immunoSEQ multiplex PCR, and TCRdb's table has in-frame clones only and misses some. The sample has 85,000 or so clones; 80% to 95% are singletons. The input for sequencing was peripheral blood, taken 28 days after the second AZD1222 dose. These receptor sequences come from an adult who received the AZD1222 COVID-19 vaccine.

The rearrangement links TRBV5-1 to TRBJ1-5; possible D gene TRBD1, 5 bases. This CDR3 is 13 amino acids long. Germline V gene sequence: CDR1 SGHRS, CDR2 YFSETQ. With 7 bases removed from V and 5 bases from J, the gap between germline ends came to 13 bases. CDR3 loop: CASSEEGYQPQHF. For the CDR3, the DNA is TGCGCCAGCTCGGAGGAGGGGTATCAGCCCCAGCATTTT.

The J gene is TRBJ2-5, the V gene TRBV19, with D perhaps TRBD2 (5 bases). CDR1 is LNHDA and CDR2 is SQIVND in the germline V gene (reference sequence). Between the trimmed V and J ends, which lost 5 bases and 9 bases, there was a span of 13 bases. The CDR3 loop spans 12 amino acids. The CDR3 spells CASSPPSGAQYF. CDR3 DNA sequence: TGTGCCAGTAGTCCACCGTCCGGGGCCCAGTACTTC.

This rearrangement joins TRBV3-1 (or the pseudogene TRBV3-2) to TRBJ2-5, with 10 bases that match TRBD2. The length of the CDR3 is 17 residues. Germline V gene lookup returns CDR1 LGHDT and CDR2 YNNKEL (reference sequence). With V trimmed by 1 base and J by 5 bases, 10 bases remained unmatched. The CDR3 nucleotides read TGTGCCAGCAGCCAAGGGGATCTAGCGGGGGCAAGGGAGACCCAGTACTTC. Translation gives CASSQGDLAGARETQYF.

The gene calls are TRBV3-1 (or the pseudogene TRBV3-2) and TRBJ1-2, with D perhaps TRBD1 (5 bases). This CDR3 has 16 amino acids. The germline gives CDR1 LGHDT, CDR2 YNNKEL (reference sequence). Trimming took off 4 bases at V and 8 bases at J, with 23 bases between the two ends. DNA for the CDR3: TGTGCCAGCAGCCCCCCTTCGGGGTCCAGGGTATACGGCTACACCTTC. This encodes CASSPPSGSRVYGYTF.